Below are 10 T cell receptor beta chains sequenced from a single sample in a study of PD-L1 blockade in urothelial cancer (dated by TCRdb to about 2017). The time point tag for this specimen amounts to: pretreatment peripheral blood. The library was built by means of the immunoSEQ multiplex PCR assay. Entries here come from immuneACCESS through TCRdb and include only in-frame sequences with V and J called. Some clones fail to appear in such tables; in the studies checked, an unresolved V gene covers under half of the shortfall, and the cause of the remainder is unknown. A total of more than 90,000 clones appear in this sample, roughly 87% of them only once. The ten largest clones capture about 2% of the sample. Sequences were derived from PBMCs, sampled around atezolizumab (anti-PD-L1) treatment. The receptors were gathered from a man in his fifties or sixties with urothelial cancer.

Sample share makes this clone medium-sized. This chain joins TRBV14 and TRBJ2-4; D ambiguous. V lost 4 bases to trimming and J lost 0 bases, with 13 bases between them. Germline lookup yields CDR1 SGHDN and CDR2 FVKESK. This CDR3 contains 16 residues. CDR3 protein: CASSPNQELAKNIQYF. The CDR3 DNA follows: TGTGCCAGCAGCCCCAATCAAGAGCTAGCCAAAAACATTCAGTACTTC. The full variable domain, completed using reference TRBV14 and TRBJ2-4, is EAGVTQFPSHSVIEKGQTVTLRCDPISGHDNLYWYRRVMGKEIKFLLHFVKESKQDESGMPNNRFLAERTGGTYSTLKVQPAELEDSGVYFCASSPNQELAKNIQYFGAGTRLSVL.

The chain combines TRBV9 with TRBJ2-2; D perhaps matches TRBD2 (6 bases). In germline, CDR1 is SGDLS, CDR2 YYNGEE. V dropped 0 bases and J dropped 6 bases, with 12 bases sitting between them. This CDR3 comprises 15 residues. CDR3 amino acids: CASSVGRGFSGELFF. The CDR3 bases are TGTGCCAGCAGCGTAGGGCGGGGTTTTTCCGGGGAGCTGTTTTTT.

V usage is TRBV21-1 and J usage is TRBJ1-6; the tabulated D call, TRBD1, remains unverified against the DNA. TRBV21-1 represents a pseudogene. This CDR3 is 17 amino acids long. The CDR3 here is CASSNAGTGGENSPLHF. In DNA, the CDR3 is TGTGCCAGCAGCAATGCCGGGACAGGGGGAGAGAATTCACCCCTCCACTTT.

This clone showed up just once. V is TRBV2 and J is TRBJ1-6; maybe TRBD1 (6 bases). The CDR3 totals 15 residues. Trimming shortened V by 7 bases and J by 8 bases, and 18 bases separated the two germline ends. Germline lookup yields CDR1 SNHLY and CDR2 FYNNEI. The CDR3 sequence is CASISRGATDSPLHF. CDR3 DNA sequence: TGTGCCAGCATTTCCCGGGGGGCCACGGATTCACCCCTCCACTTT.

V is TRBV7-9 and J is TRBJ1-2, with TRBD1 as a possible D gene (6 bases). This CDR3 region has 13 residues. From germline, CDR1 is SEHNR and CDR2 FQNEAQ (reference sequence). Trimming took off 2 bases at V and 4 bases at J, with 8 bases between the two ends. This CDR3 is CASSLRQVYGYTF. As DNA, the CDR3 is TGTGCCAGCAGCTTACGACAGGTCTATGGCTACACCTTC.

The chain uses TRBV7-9 and TRBJ1-5, with TRBD1 matching 7 bases. This CDR3 has 17 amino acids. Germline loops: CDR1 SEHNR, CDR2 FQNEAQ (reference sequence). V was clipped by 2 bases and J by 6 bases; unmatched bases: 13. In DNA form, the CDR3 reads TGTGCCAGCAGCTTAAGAGAAGGCAGGGGGTTCGGTCAGCCCCAGCATTTT. Its translation: CASSLREGRGFGQPQHF. Combining the CDR3 with reference TRBV7-9 and TRBJ1-5 gives the whole variable domain DTGVSQNPRHKITKRGQNVTFRCDPISEHNRLYWYRQTLGQGPEFLTYFQNEAQLEKSRLLSDRFSAERPKGSFSTLEIQRTEQGDSAMYLCASSLREGRGFGQPQHFGDGTRLSIL.

This sequence joins TRBV6-5 and TRBJ2-2; 10 bases agree with TRBD1. Per germline, CDR1 MNHEY and CDR2 SVGAGI. V gave up 7 bases and J gave up 4 bases; unmatched junction bases: 6. This CDR3 spans 15 amino acids. CDR3 sequence (DNA): TGTGCCAGCACCGGGGGGACAGGGGTCACCGGGGAGCTGTTTTTT. Translation: CASTGGTGVTGELFF.

This clone was counted a single time. J is TRBJ1-1 and V is TRBV7-2, with TRBD1 identical over 8 bases. The CDR3 extends over 19 amino acids. From germline, CDR1 is SGHTA and CDR2 FQGNSA. With V trimmed by 1 base and J by 1 base, 14 bases remained unmatched. Here the CDR3 DNA reads TGTGCCAGCAGCTTAGTGACGTGGCAGGGGGCGAGTTCGAACACTGAAGCTTTCTTT. This sequence encodes CASSLVTWQGASSNTEAFF. The full variable domain, completed using reference TRBV7-2 and TRBJ1-1, is GAGVSQSPSNKVTEKGKDVELRCDPISGHTALYWYRQSLGQGLEFLIYFQGNSAPDKSGLPSDRFSAERTGGSVSTLTIQRTQQEDSAVYLCASSLVTWQGASSNTEAFFGQGTRLTVV.

In DNA, the CDR3 is TGTGCCAGCTGCTCTGCAGGGGGGAAGCACGAGCAGTACTTC. The encoded protein is CASCSAGGKHEQYF. This chain uses TRBV5-6 with TRBJ2-7; a weak D match, TRBD1 (7 bases). The CDR3 loop spans 14 amino acids. Germline assignment: CDR1 SGHDT and CDR2 YYEEEE. Between the trimmed V and J ends, which lost 7 bases and 5 bases, there was a span of 19 bases. Full variable domain (remainder filled in from reference TRBV5-6 and TRBJ2-7): DAGVTQSPTHLIKTRGQQVTLRCSPKSGHDTVSWYQQALGQGPQFIFQYYEEEERQRGNFPDRFSGHQFPNYSSELNVNALLLGDSALYLCASCSAGGKHEQYFGPGTRLTVT.

The CDR3 DNA sequence: TGTGCCAGCAGCCCCGGAGGCAGGGGAGTAGAGCAGCCCCAGCATTTT. This codes for CASSPGGRGVEQPQHF. This chain links TRBV4-2 with TRBJ1-5; D is possibly TRBD1 (6 bases). The CDR3 sequence is 16 residues long. Germline V gives CDR1 LGHNA, CDR2 YNFKEQ. V shed 4 bases and J shed 7 bases, with 20 bases lying between them.